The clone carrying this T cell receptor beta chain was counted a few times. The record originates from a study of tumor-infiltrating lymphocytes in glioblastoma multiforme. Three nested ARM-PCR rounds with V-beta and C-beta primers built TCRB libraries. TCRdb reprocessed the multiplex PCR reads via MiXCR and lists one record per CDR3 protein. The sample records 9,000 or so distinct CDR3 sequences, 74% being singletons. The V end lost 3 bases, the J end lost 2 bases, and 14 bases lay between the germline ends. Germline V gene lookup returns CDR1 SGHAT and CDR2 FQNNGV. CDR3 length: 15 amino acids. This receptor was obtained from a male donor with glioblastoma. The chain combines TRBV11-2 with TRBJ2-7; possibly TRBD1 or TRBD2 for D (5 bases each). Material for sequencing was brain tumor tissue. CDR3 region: CASSLGPPRAYEQYF. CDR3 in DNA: TGTGCCAGCAGCTTGGGACCGCCACGGGCCTACGAGCAGTACTTC.